What follows are 25 T cell receptor beta chains derived from one specimen sequenced in a study of T cell changes during pregnancy in multiple sclerosis (dated by TCRdb to about 2019). Library construction relied on the immunoSEQ multiplex PCR assay. TCRdb's version of the immuneACCESS table is confined to in-frame rearrangements and falls short of the full clone set. An unresolved V gene accounts for under half of the shortfall where checked; the remainder is of unknown origin. Counted in this sample were some 58,000 clones; almost 97% of them appeared once. The ten largest clones add up to roughly 2.3% of the sample. Sequencing was performed on CD8+ T cells from peripheral blood mononuclear cells, taken after pregnancy. Source of these receptors: a female donor with multiple sclerosis, enrolled in a pregnancy study.

V usage is TRBV7-8 and J usage is TRBJ2-7; 7 bases map to TRBD2. Losses at the gene ends were 1 base for V and 4 bases for J; bases not matched to a gene: 4. Germline values: CDR1 SGHVS, CDR2 FQNEAQ. The CDR3 sequence is 14 residues long. The chain's CDR3 is CASSLGGRGYEQYF. CDR3 in DNA: TGTGCCAGCAGCTTAGGCGGGAGAGGGTACGAGCAGTACTTC.

The chain is built from TRBV6-4 and TRBJ2-5, with 14 bases that match TRBD2. The CDR3 runs to 19 residues. Germline values: CDR1 MRHNA, CDR2 SNTAGT. J lost 5 bases, V lost 2 bases, and 13 bases had no gene match. The CDR3 protein is CASSDRTGLAGEGKETQYF. Here the CDR3 DNA reads TGTGCCAGCAGTGACCGTACGGGACTAGCGGGAGAGGGGAAGGAGACCCAGTACTTC.

This chain connects TRBV19 to TRBJ2-1; weak D call: TRBD2 (5 bases). The CDR3 length is 13 residues. The V gene lost 1 base and the J gene lost 8 bases, with 9 bases spanning the gap. The germline V gene encodes CDR1 LNHDA and CDR2 SQIVND (reference sequence). CDR3 sequence: CASSIVNGDEQFF. CDR3 coding DNA: TGTGCCAGTAGTATAGTAAACGGGGATGAGCAGTTCTTC.

The rearrangement joins TRBV13 to TRBJ2-7; D ambiguous. Germline CDR1 is PRHDT and CDR2 is FYEKMQ (reference sequence). There are 14 residues in the CDR3. V was pared by 0 bases and J by 0 bases, with 6 bases between. CDR3 loop: CASSLGHSSYEQYF. CDR3 DNA: TGTGCCAGCAGCTTAGGCCACAGCTCCTACGAGCAGTACTTC. Looking up the rest from reference TRBV13 and TRBJ2-7 gives the full variable domain: AAGVIQSPRHLIKEKRETATLKCYPIPRHDTVYWYQQGPGQDPQFLISFYEKMQSDKGSIPDRFSAQQFSDYHSELNMSSLELGDSALYFCASSLGHSSYEQYFGPGTRLTVT.

The CDR3 region has the DNA TGTGCCAGCAGTCGCGGGGAGGGACAAGAGACCCAGTACTTC. It translates to CASSRGEGQETQYF. The chain uses TRBV14 and TRBJ2-5, with 7 bases that match TRBD2. The CDR3 contains 14 residues. Germline trimming cut 6 bases from V and 2 bases from J; bases unmatched to any gene: 6. Per germline, CDR1 SGHDN and CDR2 FVKESK. The full variable domain, its missing parts supplied by reference TRBV14 and TRBJ2-5, is EAGVTQFPSHSVIEKGQTVTLRCDPISGHDNLYWYRRVMGKEIKFLLHFVKESKQDESGMPNNRFLAERTGGTYSTLKVQPAELEDSGVYFCASSRGEGQETQYFGPGTRLLVL.

The genes are TRBV13 and TRBJ2-7; TRBD1 is a possible D gene (5 bases). The CDR3 covers 13 residues. Germline values: CDR1 PRHDT, CDR2 FYEKMQ (reference sequence). V gave up 5 bases and J gave up 3 bases, with 11 bases separating them. The CDR3 sequence is CASSPKGHYEQYF. The CDR3 DNA is TGTGCCAGCAGCCCGAAAGGACACTACGAGCAGTACTTC.

The rearrangement links TRBV30 to TRBJ1-5; tentatively, D is TRBD1 (5 bases). In germline, CDR1 is GTSNPN, CDR2 SVGIG (reference sequence). This CDR3 comprises 12 residues. Trimming shortened V by 4 bases and J by 7 bases, and 11 bases separated the two germline ends. The CDR3: CAWNSGGQPQHF. In DNA form, the CDR3 reads TGTGCCTGGAACTCTGGGGGGCAGCCCCAGCATTTT.

The chain carries TRBV7-9 and TRBJ2-5, with TRBD2 matching 7 bases. Germline loops: CDR1 SEHNR, CDR2 FQNEAQ (reference sequence). The CDR3 extends over 14 amino acids. After removal of 2 bases from V and 4 bases from J, the junction contained 4 bases not matched to a gene. The CDR3 DNA is TGTGCCAGCAGCTTATCCCGCGGGAGAGAGACCCAGTACTTC. Translated: CASSLSRGRETQYF.

The V gene is TRBV2, the J gene TRBJ2-5; D is undetermined. Gene TRBJ2-7 matches the end of the DNA better, so the J call may be wrong. Germline loops: CDR1 SNHLY, CDR2 FYNNEI. The CDR3 extends over 14 amino acids. The CDR3 DNA reads as TGTGCCAGCAGTGAAGACGGAAGCTACTACGAGCAGTACTTC. Translation: CASSEDGSYYEQYF.

This sequence joins TRBV6-1 and TRBJ2-1; a possible D gene is TRBD1 (6 bases). This CDR3 spans 15 amino acids. Trimming left V 7 bases short and J 0 bases short, with 13 bases between. Per germline, CDR1 MNHNS and CDR2 SASEGT. The CDR3, as DNA: TGTGCCAGCATCCCGGACAGAAGCTCCTACAATGAGCAGTTCTTC. Translation gives CASIPDRSSYNEQFF.

V usage is TRBV19 and J usage is TRBJ1-1, with a possible D match to TRBD1 (6 bases). In germline, CDR1 is LNHDA, CDR2 SQIVND (reference sequence). The CDR3 consists of 12 residues. Trimming shortened V by 6 bases and J by 1 base, and 6 bases separated the two germline ends. The DNA of the CDR3 is TGTGCCAGTAGCAGGGGGAACACTGAAGCTTTCTTT. It yields the protein CASSRGNTEAFF.

This clone appeared once. This rearrangement joins TRBV27 to TRBJ2-5, with TRBD2 matching over 8 bases. The germline gives CDR1 MNHEY, CDR2 SMNVEV (reference sequence). CDR3 size: 15 residues. After removal of 5 bases from V and 2 bases from J, the junction contained 7 bases not matched to a gene. DNA for the CDR3: TGTGCCAGCAGTACCTACGGGGGGGGGCAAGAGACCCAGTACTTC. Translated: CASSTYGGGQETQYF.

The chain employs TRBV2 and TRBJ2-7; possible D gene TRBD2, 6 bases. This CDR3 is built from 14 residues. Germline V CDR1 and CDR2: SNHLY, FYNNEI. Trimming took 11 bases from V and 2 from J, leaving 19 bases between them. CDR3 residues: CAGIGGTDAYEQYF. CDR3 sequence (DNA): TGTGCCGGAATTGGGGGGACGGACGCCTACGAGCAGTACTTC.

V is TRBV27 and J is TRBJ2-1, with 10 bases identical to TRBD2. The trim removed 6 bases at V and 2 bases at J, leaving 4 bases unmatched. Germline-derived CDR1 and CDR2 are MNHEY and SMNVEV (reference sequence). CDR3 length equals 15 residues. The CDR3 loop reads CASSLAGATYNEQFF. CDR3 coding DNA: TGTGCCAGCAGCCTAGCGGGAGCCACCTACAATGAGCAGTTCTTC.

The rearrangement links TRBV5-1 to TRBJ2-7; TRBD2 matches at 10 bases. Germline trimming cut 0 bases from V and 0 bases from J; bases unmatched to any gene: 0. CDR3 size: 15 residues. Per germline, CDR1 SGHRS and CDR2 YFSETQ. The chain's CDR3 is CASSLASGSSYEQYF. Here the CDR3 DNA reads TGCGCCAGCAGCTTGGCTAGCGGGAGCTCCTACGAGCAGTACTTC.

The chain employs TRBV7-9 and TRBJ2-7; D is possibly TRBD1 (6 bases). Germline values: CDR1 SEHNR, CDR2 FQNEAQ (reference sequence). The CDR3 is 14 amino acids. V was cut by 5 bases and J by 3 bases, with 14 bases left in between. The CDR3 protein is CASSPRQALYEQYF. The CDR3 DNA sequence: TGTGCCAGCAGCCCTCGACAGGCCCTCTACGAGCAGTACTTC.

This chain connects TRBV5-6 to TRBJ1-2; 8 positions agree with TRBD1. Per the germline V gene, CDR1 is SGHDT and CDR2 is YYEEEE. This CDR3 is 16 amino acids long. Trimming cost V 0 bases and J 4 bases; bases outside gene matches: 8. CDR3 DNA: TGTGCCAGCAGCTTGGTCCGGGACAGGAGCATCTATGGCTACACCTTC. This codes for CASSLVRDRSIYGYTF.

The chain links TRBV7-9 to TRBJ1-5; 8 bases map to TRBD1. The junction had 3 bases not matched to a gene; V was cut back by 4 bases and J by 4 bases. CDR3 size: 14 residues. The germline gives CDR1 SEHNR, CDR2 FQNEAQ (reference sequence). The DNA for the CDR3 is TGTGCCAGCAGCTCAGGGGGCCGGAATCAGCCCCAGCATTTT. Its protein product is CASSSGGRNQPQHF.

The chain uses TRBV5-1 and TRBJ2-7, with D tentatively TRBD1 (5 bases). Germline V gene data show CDR1 as SGHRS and CDR2 as YFSETQ. The germline V and J ends were trimmed by 2 bases and 3 bases, with 12 bases remaining between them. The CDR3 sequence is 14 residues long. The CDR3 region has the DNA TGCGCCAGCAGCTTCAGGGCGGAAGACTACGAGCAGTACTTC. Amino acids: CASSFRAEDYEQYF.

This chain connects TRBV19 to TRBJ2-7; the D is unclear. Per the germline V gene, CDR1 is LNHDA and CDR2 is SQIVND (reference sequence). V lost 5 bases to trimming and J lost 5 bases, with 19 bases between them. The CDR3 runs to 15 residues. Here the CDR3 DNA reads TGTGCCAGTAGTGCCCAAGTTTGGAGTCTCGACGAGCAGTACTTC. Its translation is CASSAQVWSLDEQYF.

The rearrangement uses TRBV28 and TRBJ1-2; D is perhaps TRBD1 (5 bases). V was cut by 5 bases and J by 8 bases, with 15 bases left in between. This CDR3 comprises 13 residues. Germline lookup yields CDR1 MDHEN and CDR2 SYDVKM. The CDR3 here is CASSIRGFGGYTF. The CDR3 bases are TGTGCCAGCAGTATTAGGGGCTTCGGGGGCTACACCTTC.

The V and J genes are TRBV11-2 and TRBJ2-7; TRBD2 might be the D (5 bases). V dropped 6 bases and J dropped 5 bases, with 11 bases sitting between them. CDR3 length: 12 amino acids. The germline gives CDR1 SGHAT, CDR2 FQNNGV. CDR3: CASSPTSNEQYF. CDR3 bases: TGTGCCAGCAGTCCTACTAGTAACGAGCAGTACTTC.

This chain links TRBV4-1 with TRBJ1-1; 7 bases fit TRBD1. Trimming removed 1 base from V and 12 bases from J; junction bases left unmatched: 14. Germline V lookup: CDR1 MGHRA, CDR2 YSYEKL. The CDR3 contains 15 residues. DNA of the CDR3: TGCGCCAGCAGCCAAGTTAAGGGAAACAGGGGAAGGACTTTCTTT. Residues: CASSQVKGNRGRTFF.

The V and J genes are TRBV2 and TRBJ2-7; D may be TRBD2 (6 bases). V lost 8 bases and J 4 bases, leaving 9 bases between the germline ends. CDR3 length: 11 amino acids. From germline, CDR1 is SNHLY and CDR2 FYNNEI. The CDR3 here is CASGGNYEQYF. The CDR3 DNA sequence: TGTGCCAGCGGGGGGAATTACGAGCAGTACTTC.

This sequence joins TRBV29-1 and TRBJ2-1; 14 bases are shared with TRBD2. V lost 6 bases to trimming and J lost 4 bases; unmatched junction nucleotides: 11. Germline CDR1 SQVTM, CDR2 ANQGSEA. CDR3 length: 17 residues. The CDR3 protein is CSVGLEGTSGSYNEQFF. The DNA of the CDR3 is TGCAGCGTCGGACTCGAAGGGACTAGCGGGAGTTACAATGAGCAGTTCTTC.